The sequence of this T cell receptor beta chain was determined in a study of blood T cell repertoires in COVID-19. The ends were cut back, 3 bases at V and 2 bases at J, with 9 bases in the middle. Germline V lookup: CDR1 KGHSH, CDR2 LQKENI. CDR3 length: 14 residues. The method was immunoSEQ multiplex PCR; TCRdb's version includes in-frame clones alone and lacks a portion of them. In the table there are 650,000 to 800,000 clones, more than 80% of which are singletons. Material for sequencing was peripheral blood. This TCR came from a woman aged 18-29 years with acute or convalescent COVID-19. The V gene is TRBV18, the J gene TRBJ2-3, with D possibly matching TRBD1 (5 bases). CDR3 sequence reads: CASSPGRVTDTQYF. The CDR3 DNA reads as TGTGCCAGCTCACCGGGCAGGGTCACAGATACGCAGTATTTT.